This TCR beta chain was identified in a study of low-dose radiotherapy and immunotherapy resistance in tumors. Alpha- and beta-chain coverage of first-strand cDNA came from TRAV- and TRBV-specific primers. With a constant-region primer and a V-primer adapter, TCRs were subjected to roughly 20 PCR cycles of amplification. TCRdb ran MiXCR on the reads and lists one entry per CDR3 protein. The sample has tens of thousands of distinct CDR3 sequences, less than 35% seen once. Ten or more counts support this clonotype. As for time point: before trial treatment. Donors received a regimen that comprised nivolumab, ipilimumab, aspirin, low-dose cyclophosphamide and low-dose radiotherapy. V lost 2 bases to trimming and J lost 5 bases; unmatched junction nucleotides: 2. CDR1 and CDR2 from the germline V gene are MNHEY and SVGEGT. The CDR3 totals 15 residues.

Material: PBMCs, obtained before treatment. The chain couples TRBV6-2 or TRBV6-3 to TRBJ2-5; TRBD2 matches 13 bases. This TCR came from a female donor with ovarian cancer. CDR3 protein: CASSYPGLAGETQYF. CDR3 bases: TGTGCCAGCAGTTACCCGGGACTAGCGGGGGAGACCCAGTACTTC.